Detailed here is one T cell receptor (beta chain). The sample originates from a study of blood T cells in healthy people across ages. A second 7 to 11 cycle PCR used barcoded and J-beta primers. Samples each returned at least 2.5 million CDR3-containing paired-end reads. A single record per CDR3 protein comes from TCRdb applying MiXCR to the 5' RACE reads. Counted here are over 750,000 distinct CDR3 sequences, roughly 25% occurring once; the ten biggest clones make up 9% to 9.5%. Trimming took 2 bases from V and 2 from J, leaving 6 bases between them. The germline CDR1 and CDR2 sequences are KGHSH and LQKENI. This CDR3 region has 13 residues. These data also formed part of another study, on T cells of mothers and their children. As that study records: For the second PCR, the M1S primer put in sample barcodes and 2-4 random nucleotides.

This TCR was recovered from a boy aged 5-17 years in good health. The chain joins TRBV18 to TRBJ1-2; D is undetermined. Material for sequencing was blood. The chain's CDR3 is CASSPKENYGYTF. The CDR3 coding sequence is TGTGCCAGCTCACCAAAGGAAAACTATGGCTACACCTTC.